What follows are 16 T cell receptor beta chains derived from one specimen sequenced in a study of CD8 T cells in Susac syndrome. With random hexamers, reverse transcription was performed on about 0.5 to 1 ug of RNA. TCRdb ran MiXCR on the immunoSEQ multiplex PCR reads and lists one entry per CDR3 protein. The sample lists roughly 190,000 distinct CDR3 sequences; around 90% were seen once. Sequencing was done on a sample of CD4+ T cells from PBMCs. The receptor set was obtained from a human donor with Susac syndrome.

This clonotype was seen only once. For the CDR3, the DNA is TGTGCCAGCAGTAAAACGGGACTAGCCGTAACGCAGTATTTT. Translated, it gives CASSKTGLAVTQYF. The J gene is TRBJ2-3, the V gene TRBV6-2 or TRBV6-3; TRBD2 aligns across 9 bases. The germline gives CDR1 MNHEY, CDR2 SVGEGT. The CDR3 loop spans 14 amino acids. J was trimmed by 9 bases and V by 5 bases; bases with no gene match: 9.

The chain carries TRBV20-1 and TRBJ1-6; D is undetermined. Trimming cost V 1 base and J 7 bases, with 8 bases left between them. The CDR3 is 13 amino acids. Germline V lookup: CDR1 DFQATT, CDR2 SNEGSKA (reference sequence). The CDR3 DNA reads as TGCAGTGCTAGAGTGGATTACAATTCACCCCTCCACTTT. Its protein product is CSARVDYNSPLHF.

The rearrangement links TRBV11-2 to TRBJ1-1, with no clear D. Germline CDR1 is SGHAT and CDR2 is FQNNGV. Trimming pared 6 bases from V and 1 base from J, leaving 12 bases between. This CDR3 spans 14 amino acids. CDR3: CASRLAVGNTEAFF. The CDR3 DNA follows: TGTGCCAGCAGACTAGCCGTCGGGAACACTGAAGCTTTCTTT.

The chain carries TRBV28 and TRBJ2-4; 8 nucleotides match TRBD2. Germline assignment: CDR1 MDHEN and CDR2 SYDVKM. The V and J ends lost 5 bases and 2 bases, in that order; junction bases with no gene match: 2. The CDR3 sequence is 14 residues long. The chain's CDR3 is CASSTSGSKNIQYF. In DNA form, the CDR3 reads TGTGCCAGCAGTACTAGCGGCTCCAAAAACATTCAGTACTTC.

V and J are TRBV28 and TRBJ1-1; D is ambiguous. Trimming stripped 9 bases from V and 1 base from J, with 21 bases between. The germline gives CDR1 MDHEN, CDR2 SYDVKM. This CDR3 is 16 amino acids long. CDR3 residues: CASPPRVGSKNTEAFF. CDR3 sequence (DNA): TGTGCCAGTCCTCCTCGCGTGGGCAGCAAGAACACTGAAGCTTTCTTT.

Only one count was recorded for this clonotype. The chain is built from TRBV2 and TRBJ1-2, with 8 bases identical to TRBD1. CDR1 and CDR2 (germline): SNHLY, FYNNEI. The CDR3 is made up of 13 amino acids. J gave up 7 bases and V 9 bases, and 10 bases lay outside the gene matches. The CDR3 DNA follows: TGTGCCAGATCCAGGGGGCAGATTGGTGGCTACACCTTC. Its translation: CARSRGQIGGYTF.

The V gene is TRBV30, the J gene TRBJ2-1; weak D call: TRBD1 (6 bases). This CDR3 spans 15 amino acids. V was pared by 4 bases and J by 5 bases, with 18 bases between. Germline loops: CDR1 GTSNPN, CDR2 SVGIG (reference sequence). DNA of the CDR3: TGTGCCTGGACCACGTCTCGGGGACATAACAATGAGCAGTTCTTC. This gives the protein CAWTTSRGHNNEQFF.

This chain connects TRBV24-1 to TRBJ2-1; possibly TRBD1 or TRBD2 for D (6 bases each). The CDR3 has 20 amino acids. Germline loops: CDR1 KGHDR, CDR2 SFDVKD. The V and J ends lost 5 bases and 0 bases respectively, with 25 bases between them. The CDR3 bases are TGTGCCACCAGTGGGGTACGTCGGGGGCAGTCTCCAAGCTCCTACAATGAGCAGTTCTTC. It encodes CATSGVRRGQSPSSYNEQFF.

The J gene is TRBJ2-1, the V gene TRBV29-1; D may be TRBD2 (6 bases). The CDR3 contains 12 residues. The V gene's germline CDR1 is SQVTM and CDR2 ANQGSEA. The V end lost 4 bases, the J end lost 7 bases, and 11 bases lay between the germline ends. The CDR3 region has the DNA TGCAGCGTTGTTCGGGAGTCAAATGAGCAGTTCTTC. Encoded protein: CSVVRESNEQFF.

V is TRBV6-2 or TRBV6-3 and J is TRBJ2-7; 14 bases line up with TRBD2. The CDR3 is made up of 17 amino acids. Looked up from germline, CDR1 is MNHEY and CDR2 is SVGEGT. After removal of 6 bases from V and 4 bases from J, the junction contained 11 bases not matched to a gene. CDR3 loop: CASSPPTSGGAKYEQYF. DNA of the CDR3: TGTGCCAGCAGCCCCCCGACTAGCGGGGGGGCCAAGTACGAGCAGTACTTC.

Only one count was recorded for this clonotype. For the CDR3, the DNA is TGTGCCATCAGTGGCCAGGGTAGAGAAACAGATACGCAGTATTTT. Its protein is CAISGQGRETDTQYF. V is TRBV10-3 and J is TRBJ2-3, with TRBD1 as a possible D gene (5 bases). Germline V CDR1 and CDR2: ENHRY, SYGVKD. Trimming took off 4 bases at V and 3 bases at J, with 14 bases between the two ends. This CDR3 contains 15 residues.

The V and J genes are TRBV11-2 and TRBJ1-4, with D possibly being TRBD1 (6 bases). The CDR3 extends over 15 amino acids. The V end lost 5 bases, the J end lost 7 bases, and 17 bases lay between the germline ends. Germline loops: CDR1 SGHAT, CDR2 FQNNGV. DNA of the CDR3: TGTGCCAGCAGCCCCAGGGGTGGGGATGGTGAAAAACTGTTTTTT. Translating it yields CASSPRGGDGEKLFF. Drawing the rest from reference TRBV11-2 and TRBJ1-4, the complete variable domain is EAGVAQSPRYKIIEKRQSVAFWCNPISGHATLYWYQQILGQGPKLLIQFQNNGVVDDSQLPKDRFSAERLKGVDSTLKIQPAKLEDSAVYLCASSPRGGDGEKLFFGSGTQLSVL.

The chain carries TRBV5-4 and TRBJ2-1, with D tentatively TRBD1 or TRBD2 (5 bases each). The CDR3 is made up of 16 amino acids. The ends were cut back, 0 bases at V and 2 bases at J, with 12 bases in the middle. Looked up from germline, CDR1 is SGHNT and CDR2 is YYREEE (reference sequence). This CDR3 is CASSLGGDPAYNEQFF. CDR3 sequence (DNA): TGTGCCAGCAGCTTGGGAGGGGACCCCGCCTACAATGAGCAGTTCTTC.

The chain is built from TRBV6-2 or TRBV6-3 and TRBJ1-1, with D unclear. The CDR3 runs to 12 residues. Looked up from germline, CDR1 is MNHEY and CDR2 is SVGEGT. Trimming pared 0 bases from V and 11 bases from J, leaving 10 bases between. DNA for the CDR3: TGTGCCAGCAGTTACTCGGGAGGTCGGGCTTTCTTT. Encoded protein: CASSYSGGRAFF.

The V and J genes are TRBV6-5 and TRBJ2-2; TRBD1 matches at 7 bases. Trimming removed 4 bases from V and 3 bases from J; junction bases left unmatched: 5. Germline values: CDR1 MNHEY, CDR2 SVGAGI. This CDR3 is built from 15 residues. The CDR3 reads CASSWNRGDTGELFF. As DNA, the CDR3 is TGTGCCAGCAGTTGGAACAGGGGTGACACCGGGGAGCTGTTTTTT.

The chain couples TRBV10-3 to TRBJ1-2; D remains ambiguous. CDR3 size: 15 residues. The germline V gene encodes CDR1 ENHRY and CDR2 SYGVKD. Between the trimmed V and J ends, which lost 0 bases and 0 bases, there was a span of 8 bases. CDR3: CAISESTKANYGYTF. CDR3 bases: TGTGCCATCAGTGAGTCTACAAAAGCTAACTATGGCTACACCTTC.